There are a few counts of the clone carrying this T cell receptor beta chain. This entry belongs to a study of early T cells in non-severe SARS-CoV-2 infection. Separate cDNA molecules each had unique molecular identifiers attached to them. TCRdb reprocessed the 5' RACE reads with MiXCR, giving one entry per CDR3 protein. The sample includes approximately 52,000 distinct CDR3 sequences, around 7.5% of them seen just once. Material: whole blood. This TCR came from an adult who was a healthcare worker with PCR-confirmed SARS-CoV-2 infection or an uninfected control (not recorded which).

The CDR3, as DNA: TGCAGCGCAGGGACAGCGAACACCGGGGAGCTGTTTTTT. Protein product: CSAGTANTGELFF. The chain combines TRBV29-1 with TRBJ2-2, with 7 bases lining up with TRBD1. The ends lost 7 bases at V and 0 bases at J; junction bases unmatched: 2. From germline, CDR1 is SQVTM and CDR2 ANQGSEA. The CDR3 consists of 13 residues.